The 14 T cell receptor beta chains below all came from one sample that was sequenced in a study of blood T cell repertoires in COVID-19. Measured with immunoSEQ multiplex PCR; TCRdb has only the in-frame clones, and not every one. The sample holds about 170,000 clones; approximately 80% are singletons and the top ten take roughly 12%. Sequenced material: PBMCs or T cells enriched from blood (not recorded which). The source of these receptors is a man over 45 who had recovered from COVID-19.

The V call is TRBV28, the J call TRBJ1-5; TRBD1 aligns across 8 bases. J gave up 6 bases and V 1 base, and 8 bases lay outside the gene matches. This CDR3 is built from 16 residues. Germline CDR1 reads MDHEN; CDR2 reads SYDVKM. CDR3: CASSLSASGGGQPQHF. CDR3 DNA sequence: TGTGCCAGCAGTTTATCCGCCTCAGGGGGCGGTCAGCCCCAGCATTTT. The full variable domain, in which reference TRBV28 and TRBJ1-5 provide the parts outside the CDR3, is DVKVTQSSRYLVKRTGEKVFLECVQDMDHENMFWYRQDPGLGLRLIYFSYDVKMKEKGDIPEGYSVSREKKERFSLILESASTNQTSMYLCASSLSASGGGQPQHFGDGTRLSIL.

J is TRBJ2-7 and V is TRBV4-1, with TRBD1 identical over 7 bases. Germline V CDR1 and CDR2: MGHRA, YSYEKL. The length of the CDR3 is 14 residues. V lost 0 bases, J lost 4 bases, and 3 bases stayed unmatched. In DNA, the CDR3 is TGCGCCAGCAGCCAAGATACAGGGGCTTACGAGCAGTACTTC. Its translation is CASSQDTGAYEQYF.

This chain links TRBV18 with TRBJ1-6; D might be TRBD1 (5 bases). Germline V CDR1 and CDR2: KGHSH, LQKENI. There are 14 residues in the CDR3. Trimming left V 2 bases short and J 13 bases short, with 15 bases between. CDR3 DNA: TGTGCCAGCTCACCAGTGGGGCAAACGACGCCCCTCCACTTT. This translates into CASSPVGQTTPLHF.

The CDR3, as DNA: TGTGCCAGCAGGGAAACCAGGGGCGCGAACACTGAAGCTTTCTTT. Encoded protein: CASRETRGANTEAFF. This chain joins TRBV2 and TRBJ1-1; a possible D gene is TRBD1 (6 bases). Germline CDR1 is SNHLY and CDR2 is FYNNEI. This CDR3 spans 15 amino acids. Trimming shortened V by 6 bases and J by 1 base, and 15 bases separated the two germline ends.

The CDR3 loop reads CAISEQRYPGTGILMDEQYF. DNA of the CDR3: TGTGCCATCAGTGAGCAACGATATCCCGGGACAGGGATACTGATGGACGAGCAGTACTTC. The genes are TRBV10-3 and TRBJ2-7, with 9 nucleotides matching TRBD1. This CDR3 is built from 20 residues. CDR1 and CDR2 from the germline V gene are ENHRY and SYGVKD. With V trimmed by 2 bases and J by 5 bases, 22 bases remained unmatched.

The J gene is TRBJ2-1, the V gene TRBV9; D remains ambiguous. Per the germline V gene, CDR1 is SGDLS and CDR2 is YYNGEE. CDR3 length: 16 amino acids. Trimming cost V 0 bases and J 0 bases, with 10 bases left between them. CDR3 bases: TGTGCCAGCAGCGTAGCTGACTTAAGCTCCTACAATGAGCAGTTCTTC. This sequence encodes CASSVADLSSYNEQFF.

Turning to this clone: At one boundary the junction diverges from the germline segment, which might be a read error. The J gene is TRBJ1-2, the V gene TRBV3-1 (or the pseudogene TRBV3-2), with a possible D match to TRBD1 (5 bases). CDR1 LGHDT and CDR2 YNNKEL come from the germline V gene (reference sequence). The CDR3 consists of 14 residues. CDR3 coding DNA: TGTGCCAGCAGCCAAGAAGGTTGGTTAGGGGCGGCCAGCTTC. Its protein product is CASSQEGWLGAASF.

The chain links TRBV5-1 to TRBJ1-1; D uncertain. Germline V gene lookup returns CDR1 SGHRS and CDR2 YFSETQ. Trimming cost V 0 bases and J 5 bases, with 5 bases left between them. This CDR3 is built from 12 residues. CDR3 DNA sequence: TGCGCCAGCAGCTTGGACGGGACTGAAGCTTTCTTT. Translation gives CASSLDGTEAFF.

CDR3 sequence: CASSLARQGRGYTF. The CDR3 nucleotides read TGTGCCAGCAGCTTAGCTCGACAGGGCAGGGGCTACACCTTC. V usage is TRBV11-2 and J usage is TRBJ1-2; 7 nucleotides line up with TRBD1. With V trimmed by 1 base and J by 8 bases, 7 bases remained unmatched. This CDR3 is 14 amino acids long. Germline V gene lookup returns CDR1 SGHAT and CDR2 FQNNGV.

This clone came up once. The gene calls are TRBV7-9 and TRBJ1-6, with D perhaps matching TRBD1 (6 bases). Germline CDR1 is SEHNR and CDR2 is FQNEAQ (reference sequence). Trimming pared 0 bases from V and 5 bases from J, leaving 11 bases between. The CDR3 loop spans 16 amino acids. DNA for the CDR3: TGTGCCAGCAGCTTAGCACAGGGTCTCAATAATTCACCCCTCCACTTT. This translates into CASSLAQGLNNSPLHF. The variable domain in full, completed from reference TRBV7-9 and TRBJ1-6, reads DTGVSQNPRHKITKRGQNVTFRCDPISEHNRLYWYRQTLGQGPEFLTYFQNEAQLEKSRLLSDRFSAERPKGSFSTLEIQRTEQGDSAMYLCASSLAQGLNNSPLHFGNGTRLTVT.

The chain links TRBV9 to TRBJ2-7; unclear D gene. Looked up from germline, CDR1 is SGDLS and CDR2 is YYNGEE. V was pared by 0 bases and J by 0 bases, with 7 bases between. The CDR3 is made up of 14 amino acids. The CDR3, as DNA: TGTGCCAGCAGCGTAGCGGTAAGCTCCTACGAGCAGTACTTC. Translation gives CASSVAVSSYEQYF.

The V call is TRBV4-1, the J call TRBJ1-4; a weak D match, TRBD1 (5 bases). The CDR3 is made up of 15 amino acids. CDR1 and CDR2 from the germline V gene are MGHRA and YSYEKL. Trimming removed 3 bases at V and 1 base at J, with 9 bases between. CDR3 coding DNA: TGCGCCAGCAGCCACGGGGGACGAACTAATGAAAAACTGTTTTTT. It is translated as CASSHGGRTNEKLFF.

The genes are TRBV4-3 and TRBJ1-1; D is possibly TRBD1 (6 bases). The CDR3 has 16 amino acids. CDR1 and CDR2 from the germline V gene are LGHNA and YSLEER. The ends were cut back, 2 bases at V and 4 bases at J, with 17 bases in the middle. The CDR3 sequence: CASSQHLRGRSTEAFF. DNA for the CDR3: TGCGCCAGCAGCCAACACCTCAGGGGTCGGAGCACTGAAGCTTTCTTT.

V usage is TRBV5-1 and J usage is TRBJ1-2, with TRBD1 matching 9 bases. Germline values: CDR1 SGHRS, CDR2 YFSETQ. V lost 5 bases, J lost 4 bases, and 15 bases stayed unmatched. The CDR3 is 17 residues long. CDR3: CASSRSTGQGLGYGYTF. CDR3 coding DNA: TGCGCCAGCAGTCGGAGCACGGGACAGGGTTTAGGCTATGGCTACACCTTC.